These 3 T cell receptor beta chains were sequenced from one sample in a study of T cell responses to AZD1222 COVID-19 vaccine. Method: immunoSEQ multiplex PCR; TCRdb's copy keeps in-frame clones and lacks some. Found here are about 130,000 clones, approximately 91% of them singletons; the top ten hold around 1%. Source: peripheral blood, taken 28 days after the second AZD1222 dose. These receptors originate from an adult who received the AZD1222 COVID-19 vaccine.

The chain carries TRBV3-1 (or the pseudogene TRBV3-2) and TRBJ1-4; 8 nucleotides line up with TRBD1. Germline assignment: CDR1 LGHDT and CDR2 YNNKEL (reference sequence). This CDR3 is built from 15 residues. V lost 1 base to trimming and J lost 7 bases; unmatched junction nucleotides: 5. The CDR3 region is CASSQGRGRLEKLFF. The CDR3, as DNA: TGTGCCAGCAGCCAAGGCAGGGGGCGCCTTGAAAAACTGTTTTTT.

This clone has just one count. This chain uses TRBV11-2 with TRBJ2-2, with 7 bases aligning to TRBD2. This CDR3 has 15 amino acids. V lost 1 base to trimming and J lost 6 bases; unmatched junction nucleotides: 5. Germline lookup yields CDR1 SGHAT and CDR2 FQNNGV. The CDR3 loop is CASSLGVGGAGELFF. The CDR3 DNA follows: TGTGCCAGCAGCTTAGGCGTGGGGGGGGCCGGGGAGCTGTTTTTT.

The chain has TRBV11-2 and TRBJ2-7; unclear D gene. Germline CDR1 SGHAT, CDR2 FQNNGV. The CDR3 has 17 amino acids. With 4 bases removed from V and 2 bases from J, the gap between germline ends came to 21 bases. The CDR3 bases are TGTGCCAGCAGCTCGATTAAGGATTGGGGTTCGACCTACGAGCAGTACTTC. Translating it yields CASSSIKDWGSTYEQYF.